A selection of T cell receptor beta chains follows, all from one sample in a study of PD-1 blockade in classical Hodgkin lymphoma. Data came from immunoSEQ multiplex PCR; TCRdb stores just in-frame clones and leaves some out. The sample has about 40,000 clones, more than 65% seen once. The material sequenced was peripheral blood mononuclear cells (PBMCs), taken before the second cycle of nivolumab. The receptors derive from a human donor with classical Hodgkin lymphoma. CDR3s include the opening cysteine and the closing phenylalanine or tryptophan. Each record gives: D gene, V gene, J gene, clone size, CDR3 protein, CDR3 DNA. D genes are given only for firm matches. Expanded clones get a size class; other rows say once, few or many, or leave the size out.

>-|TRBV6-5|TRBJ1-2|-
CASRGGGFGYTF
TGTGCCAGCAGGGGCGGGGGCTTTGGCTACACCTTC
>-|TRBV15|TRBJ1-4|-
CATSLNLATNEKLFF
TGTGCCACCAGTTTAAACCTTGCAACTAATGAAAAACTGTTTTTT
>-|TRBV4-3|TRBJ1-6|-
CASSPSGIRNSPLHF
TGCGCCAGCAGCCCCTCAGGGATTCGGAATTCACCCCTCCACTTT
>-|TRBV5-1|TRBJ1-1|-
CASSLGGGVPEAFF
TGCGCCAGCAGCTTAGGGGGAGGTGTCCCTGAAGCTTTCTTT
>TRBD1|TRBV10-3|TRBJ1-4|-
CAISRTGSNEKLFF
TGTGCCATCAGCCGGACAGGATCTAATGAAAAACTGTTTTTT
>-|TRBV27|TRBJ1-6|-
CASTPGYNSPLHF
TGTGCCAGCACCCCGGGGTATAATTCACCCCTCCACTTT
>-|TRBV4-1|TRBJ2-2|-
CASSHQKANTGELFF
TGCGCCAGCAGCCATCAAAAGGCGAACACCGGGGAGCTGTTTTTT
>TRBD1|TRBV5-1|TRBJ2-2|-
CASSLTGGYTGELFF
TGCGCCAGCAGCTTGACAGGGGGCTACACCGGGGAGCTGTTTTTT
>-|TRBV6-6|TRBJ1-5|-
CASSYTHGYQPQHF
TGTGCCAGCAGTTACACCCACGGGTACCAGCCCCAGCATTTT
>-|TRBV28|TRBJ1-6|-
CASGGTRDTYNSPLHF
TGTGCCAGCGGGGGAACCCGGGACACCTATAATTCACCCCTCCACTTT
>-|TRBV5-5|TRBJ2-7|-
CASSPGDGFYEQYF
TGTGCCAGCAGCCCGGGCGACGGATTCTACGAGCAGTACTTC
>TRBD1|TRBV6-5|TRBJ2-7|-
CASSYGTGYYEQYF
TGTGCCAGCAGTTACGGGACAGGGTACTACGAGCAGTACTTC
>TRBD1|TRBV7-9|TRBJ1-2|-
CASSLDEGDRAPHVF
TGTGCCAGCAGCTTAGACGAAGGGGACAGGGCTCCCCACGTCTTC
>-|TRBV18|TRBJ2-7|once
CASSPSRVRVSSYEQYF
TGTGCCAGCTCACCCTCAAGAGTTAGGGTGAGCTCCTACGAGCAGTACTTC
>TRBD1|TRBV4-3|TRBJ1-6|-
CASSQARDRDNSPLHF
TGCGCCAGCAGCCAAGCCCGGGACAGGGATAATTCACCCCTCCACTTT
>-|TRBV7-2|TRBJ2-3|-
CASSLGLGDTQYF
TGTGCCAGCAGCTTAGGTCTCGGGGATACGCAGTATTTT
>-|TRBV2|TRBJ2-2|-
CASRMGTLSTGELFF
TGTGCCAGCAGGATGGGGACCCTGAGCACCGGGGAGCTGTTTTTT
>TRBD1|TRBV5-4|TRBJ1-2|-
CASSYNGTGRGYTF
TGTGCCAGCAGCTACAATGGGACAGGGCGAGGCTACACCTTC
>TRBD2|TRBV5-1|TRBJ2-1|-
CASSLSGTYNEQFF
TGCGCCAGCAGCTTAAGCGGGACCTACAATGAGCAGTTCTTC
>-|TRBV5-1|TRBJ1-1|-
CASSLGEANTEAFF
TGCGCCAGCAGCTTGGGTGAAGCGAACACTGAAGCTTTCTTT
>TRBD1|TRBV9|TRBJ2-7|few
CASSVGRGRDQQYF
TGTGCCAGCAGCGTAGGCAGGGGGCGCGACCAGCAGTACTTC
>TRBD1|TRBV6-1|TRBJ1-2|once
CASSDPRQGDYGYTF
TGTGCCAGCAGTGACCCTAGACAGGGCGACTATGGCTACACCTTC
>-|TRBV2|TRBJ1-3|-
CASGRERAVSGNTIYF
TGTGCCAGCGGCAGGGAGCGTGCGGTCTCTGGAAACACCATATATTTT
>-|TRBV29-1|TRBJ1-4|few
CSVEDRWRGLFF
TGCAGCGTTGAAGATCGATGGAGGGGACTGTTTTTT
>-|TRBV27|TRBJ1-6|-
CASSLLGFNSPLHF
TGTGCCAGCAGTTTATTAGGGTTTAATTCACCCCTCCACTTT
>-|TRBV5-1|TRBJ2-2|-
CASSLGGSNTGELFF
TGCGCCAGCAGCTTGGGGGGTTCGAACACCGGGGAGCTGTTTTTT
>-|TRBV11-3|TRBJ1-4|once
CASSLNPNEKLFF
TGTGCCAGCAGCCTCAATCCTAATGAAAAACTGTTTTTT
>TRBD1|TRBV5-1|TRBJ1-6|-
CASSSLTGEDSPLHF
TGCGCCAGCAGCTCCTTGACAGGGGAGGATTCACCCCTCCACTTT
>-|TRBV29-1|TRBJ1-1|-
CSVSSSMNTEAFF
TGCAGCGTCTCCAGCAGCATGAACACTGAAGCTTTCTTT
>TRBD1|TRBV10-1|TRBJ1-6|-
CASSTGTGDNSPLHF
TGCGCCAGCAGCACCGGGACAGGGGATAATTCACCCCTCCACTTT
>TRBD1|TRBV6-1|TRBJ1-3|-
CASSEAWTGFSNTIYF
TGTGCCAGCAGTGAAGCCTGGACAGGGTTCTCAAACACCATATATTTT
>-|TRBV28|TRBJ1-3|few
CASRLAAGNTIYF
TGTGCCAGCCGACTTGCGGCGGGAAACACCATATATTTT
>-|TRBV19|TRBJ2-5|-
CASSIGGGLVEETQYF
TGTGCCAGTAGTATCGGTGGCGGTCTCGTAGAAGAGACCCAGTACTTC
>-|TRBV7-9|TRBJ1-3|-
CASSLVTGTGNTIYF
TGTGCCAGCAGCTTAGTAACCGGGACTGGAAACACCATATATTTT
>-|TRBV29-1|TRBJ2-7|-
CSVSRDAYEQYF
TGCAGCGTTAGTCGGGACGCCTACGAGCAGTACTTC
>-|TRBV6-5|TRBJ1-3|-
CASSSGRGSGNTIYF
TGTGCCAGCAGTTCGGGAAGGGGCTCTGGAAACACCATATATTTT
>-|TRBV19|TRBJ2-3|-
CASSPDFGTDTQYF
TGTGCCAGTAGCCCCGATTTTGGGACAGATACGCAGTATTTT
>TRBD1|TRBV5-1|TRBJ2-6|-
CASRRTGVSGANVLTF
TGCGCCAGCAGAAGGACAGGGGTCTCTGGGGCCAACGTCCTGACTTTC
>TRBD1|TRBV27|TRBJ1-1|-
CASRSDRMNTEAFF
TGTGCCAGCAGGTCGGACAGGATGAACACTGAAGCTTTCTTT
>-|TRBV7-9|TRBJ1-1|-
CASGQTNTEAFF
TGTGCCAGCGGACAGACGAACACTGAAGCTTTCTTT
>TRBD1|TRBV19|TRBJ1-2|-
CASSIRGQGGYTF
TGTGCCAGTAGTATCCGTGGACAGGGTGGCTACACCTTC
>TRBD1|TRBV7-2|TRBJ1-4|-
CASSRQGGTNEKLFF
TGTGCCAGCAGCCGACAGGGAGGAACTAATGAAAAACTGTTTTTT
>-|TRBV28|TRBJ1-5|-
CASSLGAPHQPQHF
TGTGCCAGCAGCTTAGGTGCCCCTCATCAGCCCCAGCATTTT
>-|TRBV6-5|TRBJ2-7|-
CASSTGGGAIYEQYF
TGTGCCAGCAGTACGGGGGGCGGGGCGATCTACGAGCAGTACTTC
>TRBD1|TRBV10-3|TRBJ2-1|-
CAISSTGWRNEQFF
TGTGCCATCAGTTCGACAGGGTGGCGCAATGAGCAGTTCTTC
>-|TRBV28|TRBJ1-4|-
CASSPINEKLFF
TGTGCCAGCAGCCCGATAAATGAAAAACTGTTTTTT
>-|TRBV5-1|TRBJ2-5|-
CASSLSGTQGETQYF
TGCGCCAGCAGCTTGTCCGGGACTCAAGGAGAGACCCAGTACTTC
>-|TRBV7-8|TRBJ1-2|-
CASSSDPTYGYTF
TGTGCCAGCAGCTCGGACCCTACTTATGGCTACACCTTC
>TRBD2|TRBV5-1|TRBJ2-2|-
CASTRAGGPNTGELFF
TGCGCCAGCACCCGAGCGGGAGGGCCCAACACCGGGGAGCTGTTTTTT
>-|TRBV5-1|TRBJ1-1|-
CASSLVLGLGAFF
TGCGCCAGCAGCTTGGTTCTGGGTCTGGGGGCTTTCTTT
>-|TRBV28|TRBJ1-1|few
CAIRWGPTEAFF
TGTGCCATTAGATGGGGTCCCACTGAAGCTTTCTTT
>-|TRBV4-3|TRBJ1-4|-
CASSTQTGREKLFF
TGCGCCAGCAGCACGCAGACAGGTCGAGAAAAACTGTTTTTT
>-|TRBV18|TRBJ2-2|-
CASSATGTGELFF
TGTGCCAGCTCAGCTACAGGGACCGGGGAGCTGTTTTTT
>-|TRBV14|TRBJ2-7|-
CASSQDSPQFLSYEQYF
TGTGCCAGCAGCCAAGATTCCCCACAGTTTCTCTCCTACGAGCAGTACTTC
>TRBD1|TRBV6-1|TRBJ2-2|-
CASSPGQGIAGELFF
TGTGCCAGCAGCCCAGGACAGGGGATAGCCGGGGAGCTGTTTTTT
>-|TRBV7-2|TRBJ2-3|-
CASSLELLGSDTQYF
TGTGCCAGCAGCTTAGAACTCCTGGGTTCAGATACGCAGTATTTT
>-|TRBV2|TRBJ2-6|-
CASTGIISGANVLTF
TGTGCCAGCACCGGGATTATCTCTGGGGCCAACGTCCTGACTTTC
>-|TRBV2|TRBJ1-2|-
CASSAEQTYGYTF
TGTGCCAGCAGTGCCGAACAGACCTATGGCTACACCTTC
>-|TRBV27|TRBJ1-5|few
CASSLPSWVNQPQHF
TGTGCCAGCAGTTTACCCAGTTGGGTCAATCAGCCCCAGCATTTT
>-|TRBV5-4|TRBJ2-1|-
CASSLGGSSYNEQFF
TGTGCCAGCAGCTTGGGGGGGAGCTCCTACAATGAGCAGTTCTTC